One and the same sample provided the 24 T cell receptor beta chains below, sequenced in a study of metastatic and nonmetastatic thyroid tumors. All patients reached thyroid surgery having received no treatment beforehand. TCRdb re-called clones from the PCR reads using MiXCR. The repertoire includes about 20,000 clones, 25% to 30% of them detected once, and 15% sits in the top ten. The specimen sequenced was tumor tissue. The receptor source for this set is a female donor with papillary thyroid cancer or a benign thyroid nodule (not recorded which). Some clones in this sample may be carry-over from other donors' samples.

The chain recombines TRBV6-1 with TRBJ2-7, with TRBD1 matching over 10 bases. CDR3 size: 15 residues. Germline V lookup: CDR1 MNHNS, CDR2 SASEGT. V gave up 7 bases and J gave up 5 bases; unmatched junction bases: 11. As DNA, the CDR3 is TGTGCCAGCACACCGGGACAGGGGAATCGGGACGAGCAGTACTTC. This sequence encodes CASTPGQGNRDEQYF.

Details on this clone: Given a much more abundant clone one base away, this may be a read error. The conserved final phenylalanine or tryptophan is absent from the CDR3, which likely points to a read error. The chain joins TRBV9 to TRBJ1-3, with TRBD1 matching 8 bases. The CDR3 consists of 13 residues. V was pared by 3 bases and J by 8 bases, with 4 bases of the junction left unmatched. Germline values: CDR1 SGDLS, CDR2 YYNGEE. CDR3 protein: CASSGGQAYTIYS. In DNA form, the CDR3 reads TGTGCCAGCAGCGGGGGACAGGCATACACCATATATTCT.

This clone has only a few counts. This rearrangement joins TRBV5-6 to TRBJ1-6; 7 bases match TRBD1. Germline CDR1 reads SGHDT; CDR2 reads YYEEEE. The CDR3 has 15 amino acids. J lost 4 bases, V lost 4 bases, and 5 bases had no gene match. As DNA, the CDR3 is TGTGCCAGCAGCCGAGGCAGGGGGTATAATTCACCCCTCCACTTT. Protein: CASSRGRGYNSPLHF.

This chain links TRBV9 with TRBJ2-5; 9 bases agree with TRBD2. Per germline, CDR1 SGDLS and CDR2 YYNGEE. V shed 0 bases, J shed 2 bases, and the junction held 2 bases outside the gene matches. The CDR3 is 15 amino acids. In nucleotides, the CDR3 is TGTGCCAGCAGCGTAGGGACTAGCGTACAAGAGACCCAGTACTTC. This sequence encodes CASSVGTSVQETQYF. Based on the CDR3 plus reference TRBV9 and TRBJ2-5, the full variable domain is DSGVTQTPKHLITATGQRVTLRCSPRSGDLSVYWYQQSLDQGLQFLIQYYNGEERAKGNILERFSAQQFPDLHSELNLSSLELGDSALYFCASSVGTSVQETQYFGPGTRLLVL.

This clone was recorded at least ten times. It may be a read error: a sequence one base away is much more abundant. Other DNA sequences within the sample encode an identical CDR3. The CDR3 nucleotides are TGTAGTGCTAGAGGTGGGGGGCCCTACAATGAGCAGTTCTTC. Its translation: CSARGGGPYNEQFF. This chain links TRBV20-1 with TRBJ2-1; D may be TRBD1 or TRBD2 (6 bases each). The CDR3 loop spans 14 amino acids. Germline CDR1 and CDR2: DFQATT and SNEGSKA (reference sequence).

This clone was counted at least ten times. This chain links TRBV20-1 with TRBJ2-3; tentatively, D is TRBD2 (6 bases). The CDR3 contains 13 residues. V was shortened by 1 base and J by 4 bases, with 9 bases between the two germline ends. Germline V gene data show CDR1 as DFQATT and CDR2 as SNEGSKA (reference sequence). CDR3 coding DNA: TGCAGTGCTAGAGTTAGCGGCTCAGATACGCAGTATTTT. Translating it yields CSARVSGSDTQYF.

This clone was found a few times. This chain connects TRBV24-1 to TRBJ2-1, with D perhaps matching TRBD1 (5 bases). Trimming cost V 4 bases and J 8 bases, with 11 bases left between them. Looked up from germline, CDR1 is KGHDR and CDR2 is SFDVKD. This CDR3 has 13 amino acids. The CDR3 region is CATSEQDIYEQFF. The DNA for the CDR3 is TGTGCCACCAGTGAACAGGACATATATGAGCAGTTCTTC.

The V and J genes are TRBV2 and TRBJ2-7; TRBD2 matches 8 bases. This CDR3 has 14 amino acids. The germline CDR1 and CDR2 sequences are SNHLY and FYNNEI. V lost 6 bases and J lost 6; bases outside the gene matches: 10. CDR3 nucleotide sequence: TGTGCCAGCAGGTCGACTAGCGTAGGGTTCGAGCAGTACTTC. It specifies CASRSTSVGFEQYF.

This clone was seen a handful of times. This rearrangement joins TRBV6-5 to TRBJ1-2; perhaps TRBD1 as D (6 bases). V dropped 2 bases and J dropped 4 bases, with 8 bases sitting between them. Germline V CDR1 and CDR2: MNHEY, SVGAGI. This CDR3 contains 13 residues. CDR3 protein: CASSYVRGYGYTF. CDR3 nucleotide sequence: TGTGCCAGCAGTTACGTCAGGGGCTATGGCTACACCTTC.

The V and J genes are TRBV20-1 and TRBJ1-1, with TRBD1 matching over 10 bases. In germline, CDR1 is DFQATT, CDR2 SNEGSKA (reference sequence). This CDR3 contains 15 residues. V lost 5 bases and J lost 3; bases outside the gene matches: 9. DNA of the CDR3: TGCAGTGCTCGTTACACCGGGACAGGGGACACTGAAGCTTTCTTT. It encodes CSARYTGTGDTEAFF.

The genes are TRBV6-1 and TRBJ1-1, with D perhaps matching TRBD1 (5 bases). The CDR3 spans 14 residues. The germline V gene has CDR1 MNHNS and CDR2 SASEGT. Trimming cost V 3 bases and J 1 base, with 9 bases left between them. CDR3 sequence reads: CASSDRVENTEAFF. CDR3 in DNA: TGTGCCAGCAGTGACAGGGTCGAGAACACTGAAGCTTTCTTT.

This clone was observed a handful of times. The J gene is TRBJ2-3, the V gene TRBV6-1; D is undetermined. This CDR3 is 16 amino acids long. CDR1 and CDR2 (germline): MNHNS, SASEGT. V dropped 4 bases and J dropped 0 bases, with 14 bases sitting between them. The CDR3 here is CASSGAATTSTDTQYF. CDR3 DNA: TGTGCCAGCAGTGGGGCAGCAACGACTAGCACAGATACGCAGTATTTT.

This clone has at least ten counts. This chain joins TRBV20-1 and TRBJ2-7, with TRBD2 as a possible D gene (6 bases). Trimming stripped 7 bases from V and 0 bases from J, with 13 bases between. The CDR3 sequence is 13 residues long. The germline CDR1 and CDR2 sequences are DFQATT and SNEGSKA (reference sequence). The CDR3 loop is CSGFRDSSYEQYF. The DNA of the CDR3 is TGCAGTGGTTTCAGGGACTCCTCCTACGAGCAGTACTTC.

This clone was counted at least ten times. The junction shows a germline mismatch at one end, possibly a read error. The sample carries other DNA sequences with the same CDR3. The V and J genes are TRBV4-3 and TRBJ2-2, with TRBD2 matching 9 bases. Germline V CDR1 and CDR2: LGHNA, YSLEER. The CDR3 consists of 16 residues. The CDR3 protein is CASSQPRSGRTGELFF. The CDR3 DNA follows: TGCGCCAGCAGCCAACCCCGAAGCGGGAGGACCGGGGAGCTGTTTTTC.

This clone has at least ten counts. V and J are TRBV4-3 and TRBJ2-6; no clear D. Germline lookup yields CDR1 LGHNA and CDR2 YSLEER. Trimming stripped 0 bases from V and 0 bases from J, with 6 bases between. This CDR3 is 16 amino acids long. CDR3 DNA: TGCGCCAGCAGCCAAGATAGGAGCTCTGGGGCCAACGTCCTGACTTTC. Translating it yields CASSQDRSSGANVLTF.

The genes are TRBV20-1 and TRBJ2-3; D not resolved. The germline CDR1 and CDR2 sequences are DFQATT and SNEGSKA (reference sequence). The ends were cut back, 8 bases at V and 1 base at J, with 13 bases in the middle. This CDR3 is built from 13 residues. The CDR3 sequence is CSLQWARTDTQYF. In nucleotides, the CDR3 is TGCAGTTTGCAGTGGGCTCGCACAGATACGCAGTATTTT.

The chain couples TRBV5-6 to TRBJ2-7; D may be TRBD1 (6 bases). Trimming cost V 3 bases and J 3 bases, with 19 bases left between them. The CDR3 is 16 amino acids. Germline V gene sequence: CDR1 SGHDT, CDR2 YYEEEE. The CDR3 loop reads CASSWTGTRDNYEQYF. The CDR3 DNA is TGTGCCAGCAGCTGGACCGGGACACGGGATAACTACGAGCAGTACTTC.

In this sample, this clone turned up many times. In DNA form, the CDR3 reads TGCGCCAGCAGCTTGGGGACTAGCAACGAGCAGTACTTC. Translating gives CASSLGTSNEQYF. This chain links TRBV5-1 with TRBJ2-7, with 8 bases lining up with TRBD2. Germline CDR1 and CDR2: SGHRS and YFSETQ. V gave up 0 bases and J gave up 5 bases; unmatched junction bases: 1. The CDR3 has 13 residues.

This clone occurred a few times. The V and J genes are TRBV11-2 and TRBJ2-5; TRBD2 matches 7 bases. This CDR3 contains 15 residues. Germline values: CDR1 SGHAT, CDR2 FQNNGV. V trimming: 2 bases; J trimming: 5 bases; junction bases outside the gene matches: 8. The CDR3 coding sequence is TGTGCCAGCAGCTTAATGAGCGGGGTAGTCGAGACCCAGTACTTC. Amino acids: CASSLMSGVVETQYF.

This clone has at least ten counts. The chain uses TRBV27 and TRBJ1-1; D might be TRBD1 (5 bases). V was trimmed by 6 bases and J by 6 bases, leaving 17 bases between them. The CDR3 totals 14 residues. Germline CDR1 and CDR2: MNHEY and SMNVEV (reference sequence). In DNA, the CDR3 is TGTGCCAGCAGCAAGGTCGGGGGACCGCCTGAAGCTTTCTTT. Residues: CASSKVGGPPEAFF.

The chain uses TRBV4-2 and TRBJ2-2; D is uncertain. Trimming pared 0 bases from V and 4 bases from J, leaving 9 bases between. From germline, CDR1 is LGHNA and CDR2 YNFKEQ. The CDR3 runs 15 residues. Written as DNA, the CDR3 is TGTGCCAGCAGCCAAGATAAACAGAGCACCGGGGAGCTGTTTTTT. This gives the protein CASSQDKQSTGELFF.

This clone was picked up many times. V is TRBV16 and J is TRBJ2-1, with a weak D call TRBD2 (5 bases). Trimming pared 5 bases from V and 2 bases from J, leaving 13 bases between. CDR3 length: 15 amino acids. Looked up from germline, CDR1 is KGHSY and CDR2 is FQNENV. CDR3 region: CASSKLEVPYNEQFF. The CDR3 DNA reads as TGTGCCAGCAGCAAACTAGAGGTCCCCTACAATGAGCAGTTCTTC.

The chain joins TRBV4-2 to TRBJ1-6; possible D gene TRBD1, 6 bases. Germline V gives CDR1 LGHNA, CDR2 YNFKEQ. The CDR3 runs 16 residues. Trimming shortened V by 4 bases and J by 9 bases, and 19 bases separated the two germline ends. CDR3 sequence reads: CASSPRGGQVGSPLHF. Here the CDR3 DNA reads TGTGCCAGCAGCCCCAGAGGGGGGCAAGTGGGTTCACCCCTCCACTTT.

This clone has more than one count but fewer than ten. The V call is TRBV6-4, the J call TRBJ2-2; D may be TRBD2 (6 bases). With 6 bases removed from V and 3 bases from J, the gap between germline ends came to 14 bases. There are 15 residues in the CDR3. Per the germline V gene, CDR1 is MRHNA and CDR2 is SNTAGT. CDR3 nucleotide sequence: TGTGCCAGCAGCGGTAGCGGAGGCGACACCGGGGAGCTGTTTTTT. Protein: CASSGSGGDTGELFF.